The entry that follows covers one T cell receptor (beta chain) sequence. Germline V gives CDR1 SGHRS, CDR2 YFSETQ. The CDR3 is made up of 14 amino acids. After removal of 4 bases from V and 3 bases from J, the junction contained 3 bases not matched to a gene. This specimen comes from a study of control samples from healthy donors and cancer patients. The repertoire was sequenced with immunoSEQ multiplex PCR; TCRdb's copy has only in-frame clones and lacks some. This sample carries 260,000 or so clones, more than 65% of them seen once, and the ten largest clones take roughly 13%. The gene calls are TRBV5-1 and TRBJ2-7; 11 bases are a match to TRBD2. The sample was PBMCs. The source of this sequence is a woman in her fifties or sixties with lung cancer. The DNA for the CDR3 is TGCGCCAGCAGCGACGGACTAGCGGGCTACGAGCAGTACTTC. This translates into CASSDGLAGYEQYF.